This TCR beta chain is drawn from a study of graft-versus-host responses after intestinal transplantation. J gave up 2 bases and V 2 bases, and 11 bases lay outside the gene matches. The CDR3 loop spans 18 amino acids. CDR1 is MDHEN, CDR2 SYDVKM, per germline. The protocol was immunoSEQ multiplex PCR, while the TCRdb copy is restricted to in-frame clones and leaves out a portion. This repertoire shows more than 30,000 clones, about nine tenths found once; its top ten account for around 17%. Processing released intraepithelial and lamina propria lymphocytes from the graft tissue. Sequenced material: ileum tissue, taken approximately 210 days after intestinal transplant. The TCR was taken from a human patient who received an intestinal transplant, so some T cells may come from the graft donor. The rearrangement joins TRBV28 to TRBJ2-2; 7 bases are shared with TRBD2. The CDR3 DNA reads as TGTGCCAGCAGTTTACCCGAACTGGGAGGGGACAACACCGGGGAGCTGTTTTTT. This translates into CASSLPELGGDNTGELFF.